Listed here is a single T cell receptor (beta chain). Its specificity is not known. The CDR3 is 16 amino acids. With V trimmed by 0 bases and J by 3 bases, 8 bases remained unmatched. The germline V gene has CDR1 DFQATT and CDR2 SNEGSKA (reference sequence). The iRepertoire nested amplicon-rescue multiplex PCR amplified TCR alpha and beta CDR3s from RNA. One entry per CDR3 protein, called by TCRdb with MiXCR from the multiplex PCR reads. The sample lists 300,000 to 450,000 distinct CDR3 sequences, 41% occurring once. This specimen comes from a study of glioma-infiltrating T cells. Study results and caveats: Only very few CDR3 sequences appeared in both tissue and blood. Tissue-blood divergence was below expectation in non-neoplastic patients, above in gliomas.

V is TRBV20-1 and J is TRBJ2-1; TRBD2 agrees at 7 bases. Sample: glioma tissue, nonneoplastic brain tissue, or PBMCs (not recorded which). The TCR originated in a human donor with low-grade glioma or glioblastoma, undergoing nonglioma brain surgery, or in good health (not recorded which). The CDR3 bases are TGCAGTGCTAGAGATCATTCTAGCGGAAGCTACAATGAGCAGTTCTTC. Translation: CSARDHSSGSYNEQFF.